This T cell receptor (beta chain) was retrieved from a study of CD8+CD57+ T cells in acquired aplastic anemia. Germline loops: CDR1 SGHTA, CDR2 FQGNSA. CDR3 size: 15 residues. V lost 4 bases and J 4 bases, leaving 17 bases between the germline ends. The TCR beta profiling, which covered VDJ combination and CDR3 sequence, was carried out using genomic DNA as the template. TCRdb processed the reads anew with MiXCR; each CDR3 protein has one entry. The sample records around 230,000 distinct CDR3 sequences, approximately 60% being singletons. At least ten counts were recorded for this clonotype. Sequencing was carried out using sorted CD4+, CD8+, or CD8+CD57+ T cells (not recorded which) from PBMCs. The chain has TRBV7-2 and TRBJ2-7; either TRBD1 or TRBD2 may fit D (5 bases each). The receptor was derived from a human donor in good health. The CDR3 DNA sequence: TGTGCCAGCAGCTCCGGGGCTTGGGGTTCGTACGAGCAGTACTTC. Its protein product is CASSSGAWGSYEQYF.